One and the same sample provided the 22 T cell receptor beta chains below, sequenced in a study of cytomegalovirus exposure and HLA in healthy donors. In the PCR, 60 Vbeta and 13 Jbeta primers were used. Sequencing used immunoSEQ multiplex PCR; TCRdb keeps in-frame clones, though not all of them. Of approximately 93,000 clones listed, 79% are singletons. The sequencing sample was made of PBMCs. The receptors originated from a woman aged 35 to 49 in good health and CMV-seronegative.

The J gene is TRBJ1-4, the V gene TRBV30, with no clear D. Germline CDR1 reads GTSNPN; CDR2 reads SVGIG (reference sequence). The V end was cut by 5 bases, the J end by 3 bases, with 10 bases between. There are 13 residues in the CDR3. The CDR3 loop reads CAWGRQANEKLFF. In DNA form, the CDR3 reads TGTGCCTGGGGGAGGCAAGCTAATGAAAAACTGTTTTTT.

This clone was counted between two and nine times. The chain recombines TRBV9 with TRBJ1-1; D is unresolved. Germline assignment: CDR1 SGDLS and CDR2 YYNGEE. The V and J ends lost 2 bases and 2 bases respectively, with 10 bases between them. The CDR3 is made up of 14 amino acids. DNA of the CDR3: TGTGCCAGCAGCGTTCGAGATTTTAACACTGAAGCTTTCTTT. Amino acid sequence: CASSVRDFNTEAFF.

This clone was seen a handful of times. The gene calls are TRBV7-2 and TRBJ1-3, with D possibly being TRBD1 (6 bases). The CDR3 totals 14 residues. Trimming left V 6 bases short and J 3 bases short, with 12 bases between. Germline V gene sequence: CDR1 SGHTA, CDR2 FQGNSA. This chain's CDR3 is CASRSRQVGNTIYF. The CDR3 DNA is TGTGCCAGCAGGTCGCGACAGGTTGGAAACACCATATATTTT.

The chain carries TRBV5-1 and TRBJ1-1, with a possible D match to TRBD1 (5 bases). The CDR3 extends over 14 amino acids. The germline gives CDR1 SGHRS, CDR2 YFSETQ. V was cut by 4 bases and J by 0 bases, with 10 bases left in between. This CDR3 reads CASSPKDMNTEAFF. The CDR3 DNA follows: TGCGCCAGCAGCCCGAAGGACATGAACACTGAAGCTTTCTTT.

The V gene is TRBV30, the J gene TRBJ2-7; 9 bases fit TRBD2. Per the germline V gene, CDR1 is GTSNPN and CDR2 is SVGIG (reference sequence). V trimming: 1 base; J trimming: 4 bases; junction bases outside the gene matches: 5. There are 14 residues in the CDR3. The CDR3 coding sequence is TGTGCCTGGAGTGACACAGCGGGGGGTTACGAGCAGTACTTC. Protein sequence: CAWSDTAGGYEQYF.

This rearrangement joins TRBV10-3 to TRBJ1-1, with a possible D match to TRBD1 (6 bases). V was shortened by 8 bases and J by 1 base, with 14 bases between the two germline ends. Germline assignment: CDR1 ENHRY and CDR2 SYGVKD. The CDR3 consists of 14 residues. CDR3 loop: CAILPDSSNTEAFF. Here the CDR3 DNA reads TGTGCCATCCTCCCGGACAGCTCGAACACTGAAGCTTTCTTT.

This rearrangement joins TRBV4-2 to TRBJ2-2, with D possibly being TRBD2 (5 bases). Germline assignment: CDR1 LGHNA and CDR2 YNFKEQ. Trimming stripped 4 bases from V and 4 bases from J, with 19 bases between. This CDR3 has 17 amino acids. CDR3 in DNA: TGTGCCAGCAGCCCCAATCCCTCTGGGAGAGCCACCGGGGAGCTGTTTTTT. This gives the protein CASSPNPSGRATGELFF.

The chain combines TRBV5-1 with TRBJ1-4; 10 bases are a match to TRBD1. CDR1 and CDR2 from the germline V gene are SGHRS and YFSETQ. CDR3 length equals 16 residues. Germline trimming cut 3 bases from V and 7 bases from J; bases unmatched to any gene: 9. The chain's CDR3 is CASSWTGGGSAEKLFF. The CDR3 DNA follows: TGCGCCAGCAGCTGGACAGGGGGGGGAAGCGCTGAAAAACTGTTTTTT. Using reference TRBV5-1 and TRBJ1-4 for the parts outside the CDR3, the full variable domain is KAGVTQTPRYLIKTRGQQVTLSCSPISGHRSVSWYQQTPGQGLQFLFEYFSETQRNKGNFPGRFSGRQFSNSRSEMNVSTLELGDSALYLCASSWTGGGSAEKLFFGSGTQLSVL.

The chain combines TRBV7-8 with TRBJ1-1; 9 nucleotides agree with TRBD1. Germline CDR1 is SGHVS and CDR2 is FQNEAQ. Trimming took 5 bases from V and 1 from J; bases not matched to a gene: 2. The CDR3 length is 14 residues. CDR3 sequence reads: CASSGDRENTEAFF. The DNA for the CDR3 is TGTGCCAGCAGCGGGGACAGGGAGAACACTGAAGCTTTCTTT.

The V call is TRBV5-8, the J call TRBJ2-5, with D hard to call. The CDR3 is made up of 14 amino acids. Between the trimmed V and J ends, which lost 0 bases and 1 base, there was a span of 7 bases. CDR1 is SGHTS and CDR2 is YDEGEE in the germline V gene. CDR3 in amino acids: CASSLGGSQETQYF. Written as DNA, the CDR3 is TGTGCCAGCAGCTTGGGTGGCAGCCAAGAGACCCAGTACTTC.

The CDR3 region has the DNA TGTGCCAGCAGCGGGGACAGCTCAGAACCGATCTATGGCTACACCTTC. It encodes CASSGDSSEPIYGYTF. The rearrangement joins TRBV27 to TRBJ1-2; 7 bases match TRBD1. Germline loops: CDR1 MNHEY, CDR2 SMNVEV (reference sequence). After removal of 6 bases from V and 4 bases from J, the junction contained 14 bases not matched to a gene. This CDR3 has 16 amino acids.

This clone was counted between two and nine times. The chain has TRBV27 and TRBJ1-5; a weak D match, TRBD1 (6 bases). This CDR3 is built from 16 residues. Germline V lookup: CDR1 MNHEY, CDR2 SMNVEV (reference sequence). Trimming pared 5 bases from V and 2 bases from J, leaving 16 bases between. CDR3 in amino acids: CASSPRGGAGNQPQHF. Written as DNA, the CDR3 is TGTGCCAGCAGTCCACGAGGGGGGGCGGGCAATCAGCCCCAGCATTTT.

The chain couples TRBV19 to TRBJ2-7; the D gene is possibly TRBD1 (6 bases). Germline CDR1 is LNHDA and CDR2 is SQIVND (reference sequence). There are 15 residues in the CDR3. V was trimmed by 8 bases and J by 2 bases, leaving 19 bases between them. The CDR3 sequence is CASGRVGQGPYEQYF. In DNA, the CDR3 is TGTGCCAGTGGCCGGGTAGGGCAGGGGCCCTACGAGCAGTACTTC.

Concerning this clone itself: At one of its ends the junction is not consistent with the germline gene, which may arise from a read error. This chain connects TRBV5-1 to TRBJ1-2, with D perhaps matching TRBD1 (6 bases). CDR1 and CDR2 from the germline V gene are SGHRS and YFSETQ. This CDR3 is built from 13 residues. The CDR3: CASSLDRERGYPF. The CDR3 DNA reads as TGCGCCAGCAGCTTGGACAGGGAACGTGGCTACCCCTTC.

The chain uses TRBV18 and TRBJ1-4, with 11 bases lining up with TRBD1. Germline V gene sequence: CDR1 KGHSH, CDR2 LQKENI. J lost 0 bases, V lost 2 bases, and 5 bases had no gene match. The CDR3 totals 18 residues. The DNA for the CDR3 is TGTGCCAGCTCACCAGGGACAGGGGGATTATCAACTAATGAAAAACTGTTTTTT. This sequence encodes CASSPGTGGLSTNEKLFF.

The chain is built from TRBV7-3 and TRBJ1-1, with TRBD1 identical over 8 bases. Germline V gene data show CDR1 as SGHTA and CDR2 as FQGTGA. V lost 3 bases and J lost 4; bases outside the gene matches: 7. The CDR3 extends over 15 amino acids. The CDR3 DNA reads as TGTGCCAGCAGCTTCTGGACAGGGACGGCCACTGAAGCTTTCTTT. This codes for CASSFWTGTATEAFF.

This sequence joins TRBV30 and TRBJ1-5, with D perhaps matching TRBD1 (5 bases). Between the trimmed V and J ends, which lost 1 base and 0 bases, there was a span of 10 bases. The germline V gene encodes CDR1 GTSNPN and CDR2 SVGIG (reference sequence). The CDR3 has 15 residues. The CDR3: CAWSGTSHSNQPQHF. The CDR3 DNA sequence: TGTGCCTGGAGTGGGACAAGCCATAGCAATCAGCCCCAGCATTTT.

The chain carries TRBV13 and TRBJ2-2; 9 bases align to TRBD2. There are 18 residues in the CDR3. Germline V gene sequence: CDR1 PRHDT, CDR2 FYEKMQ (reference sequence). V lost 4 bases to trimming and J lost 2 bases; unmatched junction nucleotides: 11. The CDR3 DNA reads TGTGCCAGCAGCTCCCCCGGGGTAGCGGGGGTTAACACCGGGGAGCTGTTTTTT. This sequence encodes CASSSPGVAGVNTGELFF.

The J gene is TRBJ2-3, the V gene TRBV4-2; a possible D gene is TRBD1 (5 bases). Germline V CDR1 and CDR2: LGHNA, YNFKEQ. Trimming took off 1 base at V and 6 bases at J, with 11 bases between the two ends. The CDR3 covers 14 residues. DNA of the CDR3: TGTGCCAGCAGCCAAGGCAGGGTTGCGGATACGCAGTATTTT. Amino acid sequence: CASSQGRVADTQYF.

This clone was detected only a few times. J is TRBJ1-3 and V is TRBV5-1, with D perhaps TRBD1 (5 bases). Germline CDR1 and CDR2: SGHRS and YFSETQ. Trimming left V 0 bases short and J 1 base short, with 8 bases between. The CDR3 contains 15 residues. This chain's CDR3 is CASSLGAGSGNTIYF. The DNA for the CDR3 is TGCGCCAGCAGCTTGGGGGCAGGGTCTGGAAACACCATATATTTT.

The CDR3 DNA is TGTGCCAGTAGTATACCCCTCCGGGACACAAATCAGCCCCAGCATTTT. Amino acids: CASSIPLRDTNQPQHF. V and J are TRBV19 and TRBJ1-5; tentatively, D is TRBD1 (6 bases). Per the germline V gene, CDR1 is LNHDA and CDR2 is SQIVND (reference sequence). Trimming removed 2 bases from V and 4 bases from J, with 15 bases in between. The CDR3 loop spans 16 amino acids.

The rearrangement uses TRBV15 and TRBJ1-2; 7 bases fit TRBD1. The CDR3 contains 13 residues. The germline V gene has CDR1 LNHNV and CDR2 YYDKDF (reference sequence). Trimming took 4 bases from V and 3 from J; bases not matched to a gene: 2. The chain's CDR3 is CATSNDRDYGYTF. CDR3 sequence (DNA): TGTGCCACCAGCAACGACAGGGACTATGGCTACACCTTC.